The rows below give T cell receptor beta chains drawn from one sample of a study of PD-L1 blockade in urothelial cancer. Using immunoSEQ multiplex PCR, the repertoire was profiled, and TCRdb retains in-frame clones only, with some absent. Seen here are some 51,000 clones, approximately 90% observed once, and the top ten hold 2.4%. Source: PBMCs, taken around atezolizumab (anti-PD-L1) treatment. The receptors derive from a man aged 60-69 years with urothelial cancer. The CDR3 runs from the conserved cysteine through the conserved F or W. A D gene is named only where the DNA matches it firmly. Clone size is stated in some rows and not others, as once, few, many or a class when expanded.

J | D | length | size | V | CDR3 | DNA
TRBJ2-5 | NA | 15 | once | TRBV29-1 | CSVESGGGAQETQYF | TGCAGCGTTGAGAGTGGGGGAGGCGCACAAGAGACCCAGTACTTC
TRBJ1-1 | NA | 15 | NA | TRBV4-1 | CASSRGEGRYTEAFF | TGCGCCAGCAGCCGCGGGGAGGGTCGGTACACTGAAGCTTTCTTT
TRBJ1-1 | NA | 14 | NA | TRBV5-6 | CASSFITGLTEAFF | TGTGCCAGCAGCTTTATCACAGGGCTGACTGAAGCTTTCTTT
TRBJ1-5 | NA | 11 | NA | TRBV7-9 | CASGAGQPQHF | TGTGCCAGCGGCGCAGGGCAGCCCCAGCATTTT
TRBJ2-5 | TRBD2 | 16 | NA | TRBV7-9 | CASSLLERGDQETQYF | TGTGCCAGCAGCCTTCTCGAGCGGGGGGACCAAGAGACCCAGTACTTC
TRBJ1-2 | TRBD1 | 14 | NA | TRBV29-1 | CSVEGQGRNYGYTF | TGCAGCGTTGAGGGACAGGGAAGAAACTATGGCTACACCTTC
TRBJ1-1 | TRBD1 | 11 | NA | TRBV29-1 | CSLRQGQGFFF | TGCAGCCTTCGCCAGGGACAGGGTTTTTTCTTT
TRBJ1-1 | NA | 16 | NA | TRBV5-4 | CASSFDRREPNTEAFF | TGTGCCAGCAGCTTTGACCGTAGGGAGCCGAACACTGAAGCTTTCTTT
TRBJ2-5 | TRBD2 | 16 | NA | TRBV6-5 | CASSYPTSGREETQYF | TGTGCCAGCAGTTACCCGACTAGCGGGAGGGAAGAGACCCAGTACTTC
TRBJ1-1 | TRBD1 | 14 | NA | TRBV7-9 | CASSSRQGAAEAFF | TGTGCCAGCAGCTCTCGACAGGGGGCGGCTGAAGCTTTCTTT
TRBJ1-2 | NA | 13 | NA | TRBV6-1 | CASSESGGVGYTF | TGTGCCAGCAGTGAATCGGGGGGAGTCGGCTACACCTTC
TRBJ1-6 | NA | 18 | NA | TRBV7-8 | CASSLTRRGSSYNSPLHF | TGTGCCAGCAGCTTAACTCGGCGCGGGAGCTCCTATAATTCACCCCTCCACTTT
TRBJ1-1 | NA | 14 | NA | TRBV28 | CASSLSQTYTEAFF | TGTGCCAGCAGTTTATCCCAGACTTACACTGAAGCTTTCTTT
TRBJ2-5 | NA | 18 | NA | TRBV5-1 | CASSLLTLGGAIQETQYF | TGCGCCAGCAGCTTGTTAACCCTTGGCGGAGCGATCCAAGAGACCCAGTACTTC
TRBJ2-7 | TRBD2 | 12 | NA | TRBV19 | CASAGGGYEQYF | TGTGCTTCTGCGGGGGGCGGCTACGAGCAGTACTTC
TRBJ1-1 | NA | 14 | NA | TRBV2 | CASSEQVGGAEAFF | TGTGCCAGCAGTGAACAGGTCGGGGGGGCTGAAGCTTTCTTT
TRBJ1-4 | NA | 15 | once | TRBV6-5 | CASSYDLSTNEKLFF | TGTGCCAGCAGTTACGACTTATCAACTAATGAAAAACTGTTTTTT
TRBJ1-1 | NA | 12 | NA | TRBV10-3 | CAIQTSNTEAFF | TGTGCCATACAGACAAGCAACACTGAAGCTTTCTTT
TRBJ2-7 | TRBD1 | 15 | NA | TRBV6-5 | CASRLARTGAYEQYF | TGTGCCAGCAGACTTGCCCGGACAGGCGCCTACGAGCAGTACTTC
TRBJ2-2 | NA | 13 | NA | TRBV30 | CAWSAQGPGELFF | TGTGCCTGGAGTGCCCAGGGCCCCGGGGAGCTGTTTTTT
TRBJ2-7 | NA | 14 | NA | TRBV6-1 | CASSTRDIGYEQYF | TGTGCCAGCAGTACCCGGGACATAGGCTACGAGCAGTACTTC
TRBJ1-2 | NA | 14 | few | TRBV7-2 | CASSYLREANGYTF | TGTGCCAGCAGCTACCTCAGGGAAGCTAATGGCTACACCTTC
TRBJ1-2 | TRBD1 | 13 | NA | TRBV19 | CASSIGTGNGYTF | TGTGCCAGTAGTATCGGGACAGGGAATGGCTACACCTTC
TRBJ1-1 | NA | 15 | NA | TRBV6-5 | CASSYQLSPSTEAFF | TGTGCCAGCAGTTACCAACTAAGCCCCTCCACTGAAGCTTTCTTT
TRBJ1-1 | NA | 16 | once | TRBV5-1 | CASSAENRAANTEAFF | TGCGCCAGCAGCGCGGAAAACAGGGCCGCGAACACTGAAGCTTTCTTT
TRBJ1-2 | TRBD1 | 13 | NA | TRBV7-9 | CASNPQGAFGYTF | TGTGCCAGCAACCCACAGGGGGCTTTTGGCTACACCTTC
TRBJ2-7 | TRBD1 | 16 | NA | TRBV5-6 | CASSLGYQGAIYEQYF | TGTGCCAGCAGCTTGGGTTACCAGGGGGCTATCTACGAGCAGTACTTC
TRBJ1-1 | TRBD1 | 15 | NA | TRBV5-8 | CASSASLTGSPEAFF | TGTGCCAGCAGCGCCTCACTGACAGGGTCCCCTGAAGCTTTCTTT
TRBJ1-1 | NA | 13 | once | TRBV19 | CASSIDRNTEAFF | TGTGCCAGTAGTATAGACAGGAACACTGAAGCTTTCTTT
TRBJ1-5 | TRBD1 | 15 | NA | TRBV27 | CASSSYRGPRQPQHF | TGTGCCAGCAGTTCCTACAGGGGGCCACGTCAGCCCCAGCATTTT
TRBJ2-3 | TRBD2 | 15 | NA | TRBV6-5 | CASSSFLAGAETQYF | TGTGCCAGCAGTTCCTTCTTAGCGGGAGCCGAAACGCAGTATTTT
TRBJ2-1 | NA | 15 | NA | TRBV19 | CASSIVEAGHNEQFF | TGTGCCAGTAGTATAGTCGAGGCAGGGCATAATGAGCAGTTCTTC
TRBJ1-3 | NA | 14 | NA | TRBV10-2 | CASSEYGSGNTIYF | TGCGCCAGCAGTGAGTACGGCTCTGGAAACACCATATATTTT
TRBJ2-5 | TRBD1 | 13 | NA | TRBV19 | CATDRGVQETQYF | TGTGCCACGGACAGGGGGGTTCAAGAGACCCAGTACTTC
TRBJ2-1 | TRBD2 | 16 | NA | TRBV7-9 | CASSLRASGNMDEQFF | TGTGCCAGCAGCTTACGGGCTAGCGGGAACATGGATGAGCAGTTCTTC
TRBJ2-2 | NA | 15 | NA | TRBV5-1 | CASSFTGRGTGELFF | TGCGCCAGCAGCTTTACAGGGAGAGGCACCGGGGAGCTGTTTTTT
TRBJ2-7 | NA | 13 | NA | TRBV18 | CASSPRGTYEQYF | TGTGCCAGCTCACCAAGGGGAACCTACGAGCAGTACTTC
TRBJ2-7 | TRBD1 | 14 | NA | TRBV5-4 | CASSRSQGDYEQYF | TGTGCCAGCAGCCGGAGCCAGGGGGATTACGAGCAGTACTTC
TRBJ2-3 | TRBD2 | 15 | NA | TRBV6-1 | CASIPGLAGTDTQYF | TGTGCCAGCATCCCGGGACTAGCGGGCACAGATACGCAGTATTTT
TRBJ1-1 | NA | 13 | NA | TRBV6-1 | CASSDTPRHEAFF | TGTGCCAGCAGTGATACGCCGAGACATGAAGCTTTCTTT
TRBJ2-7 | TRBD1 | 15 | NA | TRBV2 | CASSRTGQGVNEQYF | TGTGCCAGCAGTAGAACCGGACAGGGTGTCAACGAGCAGTACTTC
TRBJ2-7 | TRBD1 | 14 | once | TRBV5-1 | CASSSRQGAYEQYF | TGCGCCAGCAGCTCTCGACAGGGGGCCTACGAGCAGTACTTC
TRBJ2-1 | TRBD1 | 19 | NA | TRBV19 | CASSMGLSTGIGSYNEQFF | TGTGCCAGTAGTATGGGGCTCTCGACAGGGATTGGGTCCTACAATGAGCAGTTCTTC
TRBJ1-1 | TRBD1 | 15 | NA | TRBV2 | CASRGTGRGSTEAFF | TGTGCCAGCAGGGGGACAGGGAGGGGTTCCACTGAAGCTTTCTTT
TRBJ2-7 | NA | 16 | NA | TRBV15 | CATSRETGPLAYEQYF | TGTGCCACCAGCAGAGAAACAGGCCCCCTAGCCTACGAGCAGTACTTC
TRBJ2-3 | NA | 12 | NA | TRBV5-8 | CASSWRVDTQYF | TGTGCCAGCAGCTGGCGGGTAGATACGCAGTATTTT
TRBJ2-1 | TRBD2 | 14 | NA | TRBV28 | CATRGTSGINEQFF | TGTGCCACCAGAGGGACTAGCGGGATCAATGAGCAGTTCTTC
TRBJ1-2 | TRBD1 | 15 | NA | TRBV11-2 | CASSLRGQGAYGYTF | TGTGCCAGCAGCTTAAGGGGACAGGGGGCGTATGGCTACACCTTC
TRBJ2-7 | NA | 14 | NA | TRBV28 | CASSPRSTVYEQYF | TGTGCCAGCAGTCCCCGTTCCACAGTATACGAGCAGTACTTC
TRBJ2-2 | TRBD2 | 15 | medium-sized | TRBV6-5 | CASIPTSGSTGELFF | TGTGCCAGCATCCCAACTAGCGGGAGCACCGGGGAGCTGTTTTTT
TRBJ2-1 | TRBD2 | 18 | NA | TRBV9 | CASSPLGLAGVYGNEQFF | TGTGCCAGCAGCCCCCTGGGACTAGCGGGAGTGTACGGCAATGAGCAGTTCTTC
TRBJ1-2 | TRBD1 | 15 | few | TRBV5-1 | CASSPAGRGDYGYTF | TGCGCCAGCAGCCCGGCCGGCAGGGGGGACTATGGCTACACCTTC